This TCR beta chain was captured by sequencing in a study of patients and donors after allogeneic stem cell transplantation. One entry per CDR3 protein, called by TCRdb with MiXCR from the RT-PCR reads. The top ten clones hold roughly 27% of a sample with 100,000 to 120,000 distinct CDR3 sequences, roughly 37% of them seen once. Material: blood, either unsorted or a sorted T cell fraction (not recorded which). The clonotype comes from a human donor who was either an allogeneic HSCT recipient or a stem cell or donor lymphocyte infusion donor (not recorded which). It is not recorded whose cells these are; they may come from a transplant donor.

In DNA form, the CDR3 reads TGTGCCAGCAGCGCGACCGGGACTAGCGGGGTAGATACGCAGTATTTT. Protein: CASSATGTSGVDTQYF. This chain links TRBV9 with TRBJ2-3, with 13 bases lining up with TRBD2. The CDR3 runs 16 residues. V shed 3 bases, J shed 5 bases, and the junction held 6 bases outside the gene matches. In germline, CDR1 is SGDLS, CDR2 YYNGEE.